This passage covers 28 T cell receptor beta chains from one sample sequenced in a study of early stage breast cancer tumors. The assay was immunoSEQ multiplex PCR, and TCRdb's table has in-frame clones only and misses some. The table has 50,000 to 65,000 clones, around three quarters seen once. Sequenced material: blood. These receptors came from a person in their thirties with breast cancer.

Only one count was recorded for this clone. The rearrangement links TRBV28 to TRBJ2-2; D is perhaps TRBD1 (5 bases). This CDR3 contains 15 residues. The V and J ends lost 6 bases and 1 base respectively, with 12 bases between them. The V gene's germline CDR1 is MDHEN and CDR2 SYDVKM. As DNA, the CDR3 is TGTGCCAGCAGGCCAAGGGGCGAGAACACCGGGGAGCTGTTTTTT. It encodes CASRPRGENTGELFF.

The rearrangement uses TRBV6-1 and TRBJ1-1, with 12 bases matching TRBD1. This CDR3 is built from 15 residues. Trimming at V came to 4 bases and at J to 7 bases, leaving 7 bases not matched to a gene. CDR1 is MNHNS and CDR2 is SASEGT in the germline V gene. DNA of the CDR3: TGTGCCAGCAGTGGGATGGGACAGGGGGCCGGTGAAGCTTTCTTT. The encoded protein is CASSGMGQGAGEAFF.

This clone was detected a few times. The chain recombines TRBV30 with TRBJ1-5; tentative D call: TRBD1 (6 bases). CDR3 length: 13 residues. Germline CDR1 GTSNPN, CDR2 SVGIG (reference sequence). V gave up 0 bases and J gave up 5 bases, with 8 bases separating them. CDR3: CAWSVQGYQPQHF. For the CDR3, the DNA is TGTGCCTGGAGTGTACAGGGTTATCAGCCCCAGCATTTT.

The genes are TRBV29-1 and TRBJ2-7; the D gene is possibly TRBD2 (5 bases). The CDR3 is 12 amino acids. Germline V gene sequence: CDR1 SQVTM, CDR2 ANQGSEA. Between the trimmed V and J ends, which lost 5 bases and 4 bases, there was a span of 12 bases. The DNA of the CDR3 is TGCAGCGTTTCGGGTAGGGAGTACGAGCAGTACTTC. Translated: CSVSGREYEQYF.

A few counts support this clone. This sequence joins TRBV19 and TRBJ1-4, with 7 nucleotides matching TRBD1. V was pared by 3 bases and J by 8 bases, with 3 bases of the junction left unmatched. The CDR3 extends over 13 amino acids. Germline V lookup: CDR1 LNHDA, CDR2 SQIVND (reference sequence). CDR3 bases: TGTGCCAGTAGTATTGGGACAGTCGAAAAACTGTTTTTT. It is translated as CASSIGTVEKLFF.

This clone was picked up one time. The rearrangement links TRBV19 to TRBJ2-1; 9 bases are shared with TRBD2. V lost 7 bases and J lost 7; bases outside the gene matches: 14. The CDR3 contains 16 residues. Germline CDR1 reads LNHDA; CDR2 reads SQIVND (reference sequence). The CDR3 loop reads CASTPLGREGGNEQFF. In DNA form, the CDR3 reads TGTGCCAGTACCCCCCTTGGGCGGGAGGGGGGGAATGAGCAGTTCTTC.

V and J are TRBV19 and TRBJ2-1, with D perhaps matching TRBD1 or TRBD2 (6 bases each). V gave up 0 bases and J gave up 10 bases, with 13 bases separating them. The CDR3 consists of 14 residues. CDR1 is LNHDA, CDR2 SQIVND, per germline (reference sequence). The chain's CDR3 is CASSIDRGGGEQFF. CDR3 DNA sequence: TGTGCCAGTAGTATAGATAGAGGGGGAGGAGAGCAGTTCTTC.

V is TRBV6-1 and J is TRBJ2-3; a weak D match, TRBD1 (6 bases). Germline V gene sequence: CDR1 MNHNS, CDR2 SASEGT. The V end lost 5 bases, the J end lost 4 bases, and 16 bases lay between the germline ends. The CDR3 consists of 15 residues. CDR3 bases: TGTGCCAGCAGTAGACCCCCAGGGGTGTCAGATACGCAGTATTTT. Translated: CASSRPPGVSDTQYF.

The genes are TRBV19 and TRBJ1-4, with 8 bases aligning to TRBD1. V lost 3 bases to trimming and J lost 10 bases; unmatched junction nucleotides: 13. CDR1 is LNHDA, CDR2 SQIVND, per germline (reference sequence). This CDR3 has 16 residues. CDR3 DNA: TGTGCCAGTAGTATCACCCCTGTGGCAGGGGGCCGAAAACTGTTTTTT. Translation gives CASSITPVAGGRKLFF. Variable domain in full (rest from reference TRBV19 and TRBJ1-4): DGGITQSPKYLFRKEGQNVTLSCEQNLNHDAMYWYRQDPGQGLRLIYYSQIVNDFQKGDIAEGYSVSREKKESFPLTVTSAQKNPTAFYLCASSITPVAGGRKLFFGSGTQLSVL.

The V and J genes are TRBV21-1 and TRBJ2-3; TRBD2 is the table's D call and was not checked against the DNA. TRBV21-1 is described as a pseudogene. This CDR3 region has 21 residues. CDR3 region: CASSKASGLAGGSMSTDTQYF. CDR3 nucleotide sequence: TGTGCCAGCAGCAAAGCTTCAGGACTAGCGGGAGGGAGTATGAGCACAGATACGCAGTATTTT.

The V call is TRBV4-2, the J call TRBJ2-2; the match to TRBD2 covers 7 bases. The CDR3 extends over 19 amino acids. V was pared by 3 bases and J by 2 bases, with 15 bases of the junction left unmatched. Germline CDR1 reads LGHNA; CDR2 reads YNFKEQ. DNA of the CDR3: TGTGCCAGCAGCCAGGGACTCCTTCTAGCGGCCCTAAACACCGGGGAGCTGTTTTTT. Translation: CASSQGLLLAALNTGELFF.

The chain couples TRBV19 to TRBJ2-7, with TRBD1 matching over 9 bases. Trimming removed 3 bases from V and 5 bases from J; junction bases left unmatched: 5. Germline lookup yields CDR1 LNHDA and CDR2 SQIVND (reference sequence). The CDR3 covers 14 residues. This chain's CDR3 is CASSMLGQGNEQYF. The CDR3 DNA is TGTGCCAGTAGTATGTTGGGACAGGGTAACGAGCAGTACTTC.

This rearrangement joins TRBV9 to TRBJ1-3; D remains ambiguous. The CDR3 sequence is 15 residues long. Trimming left V 4 bases short and J 4 bases short, with 15 bases between. Germline assignment: CDR1 SGDLS and CDR2 YYNGEE. The CDR3 sequence is CASSSTGSGGNTIYF. The CDR3 nucleotides are TGTGCCAGCAGCTCGACGGGATCGGGAGGAAACACCATATATTTT.

This clone was recorded once. The J gene is TRBJ1-1, the V gene TRBV19; D is ambiguous. This CDR3 region has 14 residues. Germline values: CDR1 LNHDA, CDR2 SQIVND (reference sequence). V lost 3 bases and J 4 bases, leaving 12 bases between the germline ends. DNA for the CDR3: TGTGCCAGTAGTATTACTTGGATAGGCACTGAAGCTTTCTTT. This sequence encodes CASSITWIGTEAFF.

This clone was counted once. The chain has TRBV7-2 and TRBJ2-7; D remains unclear. The V and J ends lost 2 bases and 0 bases respectively, with 11 bases between them. Germline CDR1 is SGHTA and CDR2 is FQGNSA. This CDR3 region has 15 residues. CDR3 amino acids: CASSLFEQFSYEQYF. The CDR3 DNA reads as TGTGCCAGCAGCTTATTTGAGCAGTTCTCCTACGAGCAGTACTTC.

The chain recombines TRBV7-6 with TRBJ2-5; 7 nucleotides agree with TRBD2. The CDR3 is 14 residues long. Unmatched junction bases numbered 3, after V lost 1 base and J lost 4 bases. Germline V CDR1 and CDR2: SGHVS, FNYEAQ. The CDR3 nucleotides read TGTGCCAGCAGCTTAGGCGGGAGTAGAGAGACCCAGTACTTC. As protein: CASSLGGSRETQYF.

V usage is TRBV5-1 and J usage is TRBJ2-5; D is ambiguous. The CDR3 contains 14 residues. V was trimmed by 2 bases and J by 4 bases, leaving 12 bases between them. Germline V CDR1 and CDR2: SGHRS, YFSETQ. CDR3 sequence (DNA): TGCGCCAGCAGCTTAGGTAACAGTAGAGAGACCCAGTACTTC. Its translation: CASSLGNSRETQYF. Based on the CDR3 plus reference TRBV5-1 and TRBJ2-5, the full variable domain is KAGVTQTPRYLIKTRGQQVTLSCSPISGHRSVSWYQQTPGQGLQFLFEYFSETQRNKGNFPGRFSGRQFSNSRSEMNVSTLELGDSALYLCASSLGNSRETQYFGPGTRLLVL.

V usage is TRBV6-5 and J usage is TRBJ2-7; the D gene is possibly TRBD1 (6 bases). Germline lookup yields CDR1 MNHEY and CDR2 SVGAGI. This CDR3 is built from 15 residues. V shed 7 bases and J shed 0 bases, with 16 bases lying between them. CDR3 amino acids: CASTPGHTSSYEQYF. CDR3 coding DNA: TGTGCCAGCACCCCGGGACATACGAGCTCCTACGAGCAGTACTTC.

The V call is TRBV19, the J call TRBJ2-3, with D unclear. From germline, CDR1 is LNHDA and CDR2 SQIVND (reference sequence). Trimming cost V 3 bases and J 2 bases, with 9 bases left between them. This CDR3 region has 14 residues. CDR3 sequence: CASSISVTTDTQYF. The CDR3 bases are TGTGCCAGTAGTATCTCGGTTACCACAGATACGCAGTATTTT.

This clone was found once. This chain connects TRBV5-8 to TRBJ2-1; D is unresolved. The germline gives CDR1 SGHTS, CDR2 YDEGEE. The CDR3 loop spans 15 amino acids. The V and J ends lost 6 bases and 4 bases respectively, with 17 bases between them. DNA of the CDR3: TGTGCCAGCACACCGGTGGCTAGATCATACAATGAGCAGTTCTTC. It translates to CASTPVARSYNEQFF.

DNA of the CDR3: TGTGCCTGGCACCTGGGGGGAAACACCATATATTTT. It translates to CAWHLGGNTIYF. V gene TRBV30 combines with J gene TRBJ1-3; D uncertain. This CDR3 is built from 12 residues. Germline CDR1 and CDR2: GTSNPN and SVGIG (reference sequence). The V and J ends lost 5 bases and 4 bases respectively, with 9 bases between them.

This chain connects TRBV5-1 to TRBJ2-1; TRBD2 matches at 9 bases. J was trimmed by 9 bases and V by 1 base; bases with no gene match: 5. The CDR3 loop spans 14 amino acids. Per the germline V gene, CDR1 is SGHRS and CDR2 is YFSETQ. The CDR3 DNA sequence: TGCGCCAGCAGCTTGCCTAGCGGGAATGCTGAGCAGTTCTTC. It encodes CASSLPSGNAEQFF.

V is TRBV5-1 and J is TRBJ2-3; D remains ambiguous. V lost 1 base to trimming and J lost 4 bases, with 10 bases between them. CDR1 is SGHRS, CDR2 YFSETQ, per germline. The CDR3 has 14 residues. The DNA of the CDR3 is TGCGCCAGCAGCTTGATGGCACCAGCAGATACGCAGTATTTT. Translating gives CASSLMAPADTQYF.

This chain links TRBV25-1 with TRBJ2-2, with D tentatively TRBD1 (6 bases). Germline lookup yields CDR1 MGHDK and CDR2 SYGVNS. The CDR3 is made up of 15 amino acids. V lost 6 bases, J lost 4 bases, and 15 bases lay in between. CDR3 sequence reads: CASSLPQGITGELFF. The CDR3 DNA reads TGTGCCAGCAGCTTACCACAGGGAATCACCGGGGAGCTGTTTTTT.

A few counts support this clone. This rearrangement joins TRBV6-1 to TRBJ1-5; D might be TRBD1 (5 bases). This CDR3 region has 15 residues. Germline CDR1 reads MNHNS; CDR2 reads SASEGT. V was cut by 10 bases and J by 3 bases, with 19 bases left in between. The CDR3 here is CATSQGVRDNQPQHF. In nucleotides, the CDR3 is TGTGCCACTTCGCAGGGAGTGAGGGACAATCAGCCCCAGCATTTT.

The chain links TRBV29-1 to TRBJ1-1; unclear D gene. CDR1 and CDR2 (germline): SQVTM, ANQGSEA. V dropped 4 bases and J dropped 0 bases, with 9 bases sitting between them. The CDR3 sequence is 13 residues long. DNA for the CDR3: TGCAGCGTTGTGCCCCTAATGAACACTGAAGCTTTCTTT. Encoded protein: CSVVPLMNTEAFF.

The chain employs TRBV18 and TRBJ2-1; no definite D call. CDR3 size: 15 residues. Looked up from germline, CDR1 is KGHSH and CDR2 is LQKENI. V dropped 5 bases and J dropped 8 bases, with 19 bases sitting between them. CDR3 protein: CASSSSPQPGDEQFF. CDR3 DNA sequence: TGTGCCAGCTCATCGTCTCCCCAACCTGGCGATGAGCAGTTCTTC.

The rearrangement uses TRBV30 and TRBJ1-1, with 9 bases identical to TRBD1. The CDR3 is 12 amino acids. CDR1 and CDR2 (germline): GTSNPN, SVGIG (reference sequence). After removal of 4 bases from V and 4 bases from J, the junction contained 1 base not matched to a gene. The CDR3 loop reads CAWKGQGTEAFF. The CDR3 region has the DNA TGTGCCTGGAAGGGACAGGGCACTGAAGCTTTCTTT.